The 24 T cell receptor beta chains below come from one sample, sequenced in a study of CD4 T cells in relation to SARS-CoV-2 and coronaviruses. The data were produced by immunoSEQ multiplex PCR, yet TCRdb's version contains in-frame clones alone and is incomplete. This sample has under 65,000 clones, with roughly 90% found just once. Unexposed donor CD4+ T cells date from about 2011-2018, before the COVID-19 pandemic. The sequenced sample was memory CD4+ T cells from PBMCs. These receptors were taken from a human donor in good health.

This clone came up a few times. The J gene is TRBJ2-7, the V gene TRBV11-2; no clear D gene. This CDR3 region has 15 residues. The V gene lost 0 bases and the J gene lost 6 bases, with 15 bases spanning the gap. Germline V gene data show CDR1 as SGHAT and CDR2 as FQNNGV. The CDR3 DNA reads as TGTGCCAGCAGCTTAGATGCTACCCGAGTCTCCGAGCAGTACTTC. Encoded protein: CASSLDATRVSEQYF.

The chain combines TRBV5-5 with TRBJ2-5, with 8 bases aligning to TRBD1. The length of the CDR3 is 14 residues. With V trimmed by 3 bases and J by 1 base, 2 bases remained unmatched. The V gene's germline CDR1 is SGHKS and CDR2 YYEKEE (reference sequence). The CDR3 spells CASSWDRLQETQYF. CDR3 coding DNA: TGTGCCAGCAGCTGGGACAGGCTCCAAGAGACCCAGTACTTC.

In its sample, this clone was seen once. CDR3 nucleotide sequence: TGTGCCAGCAGCCCCGGCTTCGGGAGATGGGAGACCCAGTACTTC. This encodes CASSPGFGRWETQYF. The chain couples TRBV5-5 to TRBJ2-5; tentatively, D is TRBD2 (6 bases). From germline, CDR1 is SGHKS and CDR2 YYEKEE (reference sequence). Trimming shortened V by 4 bases and J by 5 bases, and 18 bases separated the two germline ends. The CDR3 is 15 amino acids.

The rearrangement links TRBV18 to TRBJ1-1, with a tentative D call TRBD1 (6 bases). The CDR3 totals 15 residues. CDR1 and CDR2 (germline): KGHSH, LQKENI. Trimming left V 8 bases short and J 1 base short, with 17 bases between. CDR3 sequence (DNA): TGTGCCAGCGCCTTACAGGGTTGGGGGAACACTGAAGCTTTCTTT. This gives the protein CASALQGWGNTEAFF.

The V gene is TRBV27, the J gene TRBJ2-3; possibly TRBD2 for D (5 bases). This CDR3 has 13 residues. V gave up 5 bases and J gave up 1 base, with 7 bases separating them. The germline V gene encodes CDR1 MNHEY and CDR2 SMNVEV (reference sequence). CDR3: CASSTRGTDTQYF. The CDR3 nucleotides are TGTGCCAGCAGTACTAGGGGCACAGATACGCAGTATTTT.

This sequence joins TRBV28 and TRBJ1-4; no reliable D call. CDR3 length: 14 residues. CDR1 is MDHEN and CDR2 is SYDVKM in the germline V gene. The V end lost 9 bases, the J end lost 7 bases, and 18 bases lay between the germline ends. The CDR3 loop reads CARRMTDAGEKLFF. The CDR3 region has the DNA TGTGCCAGACGTATGACCGATGCGGGTGAAAAACTGTTTTTT.

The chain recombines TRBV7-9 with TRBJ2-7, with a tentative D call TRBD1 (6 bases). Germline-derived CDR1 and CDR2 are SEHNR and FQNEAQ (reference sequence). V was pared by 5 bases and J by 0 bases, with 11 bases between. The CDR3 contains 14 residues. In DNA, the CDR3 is TGTGCCAGCAGCCGAGGGGGACCCTCCTACGAGCAGTACTTC. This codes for CASSRGGPSYEQYF.

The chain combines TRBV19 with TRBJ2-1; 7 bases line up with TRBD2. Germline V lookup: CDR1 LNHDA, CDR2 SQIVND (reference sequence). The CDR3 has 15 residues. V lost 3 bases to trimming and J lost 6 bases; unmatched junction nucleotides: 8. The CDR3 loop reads CASSMGGNGGNEQFF. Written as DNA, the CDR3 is TGTGCCAGTAGTATGGGGGGGAATGGTGGCAATGAGCAGTTCTTC.

The DNA of the CDR3 is TGTGCCAGCGGGGGGCAAAGCTCCTATAATTCACCCCTCCACTTT. Protein sequence: CASGGQSSYNSPLHF. This sequence joins TRBV2 and TRBJ1-6; tentatively, D is TRBD1 (6 bases). The germline V gene encodes CDR1 SNHLY and CDR2 FYNNEI. The CDR3 is 15 residues long. Trimming stripped 8 bases from V and 0 bases from J, with 11 bases between.

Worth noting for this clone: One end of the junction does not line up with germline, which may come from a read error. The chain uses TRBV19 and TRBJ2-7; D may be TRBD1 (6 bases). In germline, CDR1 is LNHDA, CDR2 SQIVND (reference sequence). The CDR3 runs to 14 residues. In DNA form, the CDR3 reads TGTGCCAGTAGTCTAGACAGGAAATCCTACGAGCAGTACTTC. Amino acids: CASSLDRKSYEQYF.

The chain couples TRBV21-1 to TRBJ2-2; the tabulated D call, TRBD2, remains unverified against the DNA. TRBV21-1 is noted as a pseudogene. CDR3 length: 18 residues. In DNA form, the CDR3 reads TGTGCCAGCAGCAAAAATAGTCGTGGTAGCGGGAGCGCCGGGGAGCTGTTTTTT. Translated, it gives CASSKNSRGSGSAGELFF.

The CDR3 protein is CASRISGRGIYEQYF. CDR3 sequence (DNA): TGTGCCAGCAGGATAAGCGGGAGGGGAATCTACGAGCAGTACTTC. The V call is TRBV6-5, the J call TRBJ2-7, with 10 bases lining up with TRBD2. The germline gives CDR1 MNHEY, CDR2 SVGAGI. The CDR3 sequence is 15 residues long. The V and J ends lost 6 bases and 3 bases, in that order; junction bases with no gene match: 8.

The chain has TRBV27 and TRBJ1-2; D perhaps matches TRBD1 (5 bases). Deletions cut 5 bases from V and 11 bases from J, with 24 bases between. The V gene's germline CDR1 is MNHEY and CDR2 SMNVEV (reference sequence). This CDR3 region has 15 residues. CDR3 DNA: TGTGCCAGCAGTCCCGCTACTGCTTGGGACGACCCGTACACCTTC. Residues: CASSPATAWDDPYTF.

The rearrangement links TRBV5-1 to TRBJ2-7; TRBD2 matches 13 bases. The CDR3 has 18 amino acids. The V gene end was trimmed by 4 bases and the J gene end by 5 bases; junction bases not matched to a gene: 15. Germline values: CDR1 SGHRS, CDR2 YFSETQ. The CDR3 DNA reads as TGCGCCAGCAGCACCGGACTAGCGGGAGTACTAGTGAGGGACGAGCAGTACTTC. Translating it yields CASSTGLAGVLVRDEQYF.

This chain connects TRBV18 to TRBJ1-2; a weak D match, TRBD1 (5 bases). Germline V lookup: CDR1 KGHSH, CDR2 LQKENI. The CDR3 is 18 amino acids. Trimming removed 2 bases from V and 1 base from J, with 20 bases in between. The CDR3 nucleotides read TGTGCCAGCTCACCAGGCATGGGGGTTCCTGTCGGTAACTATGGCTACACCTTC. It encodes CASSPGMGVPVGNYGYTF.

The CDR3 loop reads CASQPLTLSSYEQYF. The CDR3 DNA reads as TGTGCCAGCCAACCCTTGACGCTTAGCTCCTACGAGCAGTACTTC. The genes are TRBV7-8 and TRBJ2-7; D uncertain. Germline values: CDR1 SGHVS, CDR2 FQNEAQ. V lost 8 bases and J lost 0, with 17 bases in between. The CDR3 covers 15 residues.

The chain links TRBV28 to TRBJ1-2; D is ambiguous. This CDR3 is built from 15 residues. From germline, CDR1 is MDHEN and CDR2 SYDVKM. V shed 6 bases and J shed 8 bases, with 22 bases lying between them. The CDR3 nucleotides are TGTGCCAGCAGATTGACTAACAGCGCCCCACGGGGCTACACCTTC. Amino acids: CASRLTNSAPRGYTF.

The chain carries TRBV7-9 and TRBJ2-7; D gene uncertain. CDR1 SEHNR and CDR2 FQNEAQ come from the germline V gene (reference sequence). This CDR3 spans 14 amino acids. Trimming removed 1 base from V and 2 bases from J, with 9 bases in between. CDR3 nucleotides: TGTGCCAGCAGCTTAGACAGCTTTACCTACGAGCAGTACTTC. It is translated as CASSLDSFTYEQYF.

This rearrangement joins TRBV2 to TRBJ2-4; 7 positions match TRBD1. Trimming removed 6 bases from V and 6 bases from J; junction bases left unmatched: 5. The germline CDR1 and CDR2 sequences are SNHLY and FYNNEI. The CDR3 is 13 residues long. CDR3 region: CASRRTGLNIQYF. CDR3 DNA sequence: TGTGCCAGCAGGCGGACAGGTTTAAACATTCAGTACTTC. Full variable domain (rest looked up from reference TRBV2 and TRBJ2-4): EPEVTQTPSHQVTQMGQEVILRCVPISNHLYFYWYRQILGQKVEFLVSFYNNEISEKSEIFDDQFSVERPDGSNFTLKIRSTKLEDSAMYFCASRRTGLNIQYFGAGTRLSVL.

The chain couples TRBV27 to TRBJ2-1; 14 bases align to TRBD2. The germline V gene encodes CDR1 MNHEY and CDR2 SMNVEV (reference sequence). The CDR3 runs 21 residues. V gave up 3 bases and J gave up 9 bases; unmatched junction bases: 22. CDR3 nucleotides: TGTGCCAGCAGTTTCTCCCCTGTCAGGGCAACGGGACTAGCGGGAGTTATTGAGCAGTTCTTC. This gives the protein CASSFSPVRATGLAGVIEQFF.

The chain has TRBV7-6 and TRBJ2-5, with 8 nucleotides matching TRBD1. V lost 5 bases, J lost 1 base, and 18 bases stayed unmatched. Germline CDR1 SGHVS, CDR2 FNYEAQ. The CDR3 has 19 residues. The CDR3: CASSLPSGTGGVSQETQYF. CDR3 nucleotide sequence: TGTGCCAGCAGCCTACCCTCGGGGACAGGAGGGGTGAGCCAAGAGACCCAGTACTTC.

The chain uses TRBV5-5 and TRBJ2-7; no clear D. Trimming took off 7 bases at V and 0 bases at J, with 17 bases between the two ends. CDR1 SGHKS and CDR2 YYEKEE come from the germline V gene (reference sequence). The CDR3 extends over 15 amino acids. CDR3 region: CASRGQNNPSYEQYF. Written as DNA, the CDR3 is TGTGCCAGCCGAGGTCAGAACAATCCCTCCTACGAGCAGTACTTC.

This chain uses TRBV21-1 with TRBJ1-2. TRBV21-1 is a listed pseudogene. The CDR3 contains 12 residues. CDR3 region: CATIEGGKGYTF. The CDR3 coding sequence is TGTGCCACCATCGAGGGAGGAAAAGGCTACACCTTC.

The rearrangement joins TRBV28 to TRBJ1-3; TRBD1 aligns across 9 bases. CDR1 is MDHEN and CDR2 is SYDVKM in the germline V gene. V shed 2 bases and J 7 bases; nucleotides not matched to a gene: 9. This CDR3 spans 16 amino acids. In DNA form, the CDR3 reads TGTGCCAGCAGTTTAGGGACAGGGATGTCAGTGAACACCATATATTTT. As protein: CASSLGTGMSVNTIYF.